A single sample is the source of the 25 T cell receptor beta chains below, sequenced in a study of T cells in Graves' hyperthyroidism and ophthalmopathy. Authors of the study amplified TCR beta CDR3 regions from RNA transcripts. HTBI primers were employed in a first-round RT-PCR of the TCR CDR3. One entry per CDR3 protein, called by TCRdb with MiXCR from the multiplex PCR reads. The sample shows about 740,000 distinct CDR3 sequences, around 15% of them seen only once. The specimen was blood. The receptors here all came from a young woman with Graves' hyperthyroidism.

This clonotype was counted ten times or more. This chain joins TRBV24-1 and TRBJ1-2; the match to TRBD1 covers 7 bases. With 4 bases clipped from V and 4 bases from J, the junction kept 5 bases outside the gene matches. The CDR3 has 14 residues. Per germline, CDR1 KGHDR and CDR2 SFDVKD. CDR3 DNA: TGTGCCACCAGTGACCCCGACAGGGCCTATGGCTACACCTTC. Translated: CATSDPDRAYGYTF.

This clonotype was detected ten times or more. In DNA form, the CDR3 reads TGTGCCAGCAGCGTCCTGATCTACGAGCAGTACTTC. Its protein is CASSVLIYEQYF. The chain has TRBV7-9 and TRBJ2-7; D ambiguous. Germline V gives CDR1 SEHNR, CDR2 FQNEAQ (reference sequence). The CDR3 sequence is 12 residues long. V dropped 5 bases and J dropped 3 bases, with 8 bases sitting between them.

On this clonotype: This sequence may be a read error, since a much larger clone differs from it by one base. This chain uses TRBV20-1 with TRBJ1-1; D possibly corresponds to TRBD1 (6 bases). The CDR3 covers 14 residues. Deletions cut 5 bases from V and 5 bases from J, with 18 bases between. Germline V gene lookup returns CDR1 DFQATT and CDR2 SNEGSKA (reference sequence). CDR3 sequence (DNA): TGCAGTGCTCAGTCCTTAGGGGGACATACTGAAGCTTTCTTT. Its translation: CSAQSLGGHTEAFF.

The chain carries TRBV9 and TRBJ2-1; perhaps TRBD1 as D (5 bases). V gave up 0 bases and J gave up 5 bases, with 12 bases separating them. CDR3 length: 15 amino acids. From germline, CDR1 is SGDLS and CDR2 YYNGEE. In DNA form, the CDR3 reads TGTGCCAGCAGCGTAGAGGGGAAGTCTGACAATGAGCAGTTCTTC. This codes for CASSVEGKSDNEQFF.

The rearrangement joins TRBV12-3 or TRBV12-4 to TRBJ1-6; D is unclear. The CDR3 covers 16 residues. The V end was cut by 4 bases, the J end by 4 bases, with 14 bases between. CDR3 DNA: TGTGCCAGCAGTTCCCCAAGAGGACGGTATAATTCACCCCTCCACTTT. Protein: CASSSPRGRYNSPLHF.

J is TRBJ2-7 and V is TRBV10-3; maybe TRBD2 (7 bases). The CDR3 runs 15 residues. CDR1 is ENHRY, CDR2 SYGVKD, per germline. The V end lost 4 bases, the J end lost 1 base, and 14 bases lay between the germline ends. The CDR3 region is CAISGGRGGSYEQYF. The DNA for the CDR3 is TGTGCCATCAGTGGAGGGAGGGGGGGGTCCTACGAGCAGTACTTC.

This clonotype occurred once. CDR3 DNA sequence: TGCAGTGCTAGGGGGACTAGCGGGAGGGCTCTCTACGAGCAGTACTTC. This translates into CSARGTSGRALYEQYF. The gene calls are TRBV20-1 and TRBJ2-7, with 16 bases that match TRBD2. The germline gives CDR1 DFQATT, CDR2 SNEGSKA (reference sequence). There are 16 residues in the CDR3. V dropped 3 bases and J dropped 3; count of bases not matched to a gene: 5.

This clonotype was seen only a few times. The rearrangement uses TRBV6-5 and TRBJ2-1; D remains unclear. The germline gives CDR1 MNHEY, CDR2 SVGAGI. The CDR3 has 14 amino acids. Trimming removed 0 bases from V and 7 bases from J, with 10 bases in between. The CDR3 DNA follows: TGTGCCAGCAGTTACTCGCCTGGAGAGAATGAGCAGTTCTTC. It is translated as CASSYSPGENEQFF.

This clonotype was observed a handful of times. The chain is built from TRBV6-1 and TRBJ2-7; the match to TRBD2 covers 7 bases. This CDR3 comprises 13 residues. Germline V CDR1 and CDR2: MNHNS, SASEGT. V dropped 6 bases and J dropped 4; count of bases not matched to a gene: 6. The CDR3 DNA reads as TGTGCCAGCAGGGGGGGAGGGTTTTACGAGCAGTACTTC. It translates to CASRGGGFYEQYF.

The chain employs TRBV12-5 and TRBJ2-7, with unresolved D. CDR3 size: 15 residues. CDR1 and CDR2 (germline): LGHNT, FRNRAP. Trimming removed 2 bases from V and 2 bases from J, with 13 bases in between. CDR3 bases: TGTGCTAGTGGTTTGCCCAGACACCCAGCCTACGAGCAGTACTTC. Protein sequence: CASGLPRHPAYEQYF. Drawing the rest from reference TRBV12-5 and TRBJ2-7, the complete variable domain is DARVTQTPRHKVTEMGQEVTMRCQPILGHNTVFWYRQTMMQGLELLAYFRNRAPLDDSGMPKDRFSAEMPDATLATLKIQPSEPRDSAVYFCASGLPRHPAYEQYFGPGTRLTVT.

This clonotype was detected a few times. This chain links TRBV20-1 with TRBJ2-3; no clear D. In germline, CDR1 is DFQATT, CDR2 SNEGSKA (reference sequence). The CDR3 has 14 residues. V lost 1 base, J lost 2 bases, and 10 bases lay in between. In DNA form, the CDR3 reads TGCAGTGCTAGAGTGGTCGGCAACACAGATACGCAGTATTTT. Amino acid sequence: CSARVVGNTDTQYF.

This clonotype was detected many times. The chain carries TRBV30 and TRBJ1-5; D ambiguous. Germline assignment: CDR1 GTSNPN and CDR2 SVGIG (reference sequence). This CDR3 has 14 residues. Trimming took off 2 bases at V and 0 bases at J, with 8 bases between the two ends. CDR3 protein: CAWSRRYSNQPQHF. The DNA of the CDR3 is TGTGCCTGGAGTCGACGGTATAGCAATCAGCCCCAGCATTTT.

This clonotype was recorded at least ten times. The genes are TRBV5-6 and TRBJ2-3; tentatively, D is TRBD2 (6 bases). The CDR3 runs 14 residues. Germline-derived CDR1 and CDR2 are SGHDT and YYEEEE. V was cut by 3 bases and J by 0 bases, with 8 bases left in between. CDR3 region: CASSWEASTDTQYF. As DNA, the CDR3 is TGTGCCAGCAGCTGGGAGGCCAGCACAGATACGCAGTATTTT.

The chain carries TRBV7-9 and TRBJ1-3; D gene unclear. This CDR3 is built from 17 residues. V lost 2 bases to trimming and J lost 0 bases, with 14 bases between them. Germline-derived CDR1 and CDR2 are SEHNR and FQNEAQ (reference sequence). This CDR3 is CASSLRRTPDSGNTIYF. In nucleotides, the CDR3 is TGTGCCAGCAGCTTAAGGCGGACCCCCGACTCTGGAAACACCATATATTTT.

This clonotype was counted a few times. The CDR3 DNA sequence: TGTGCCACCAGTGAATCGGCACCTCAATTCAATGAGCAGTTCTTC. It is translated as CATSESAPQFNEQFF. The chain couples TRBV24-1 to TRBJ2-1; D ambiguous. V lost 4 bases to trimming and J lost 6 bases, with 15 bases between them. CDR3 size: 15 residues. CDR1 and CDR2 from the germline V gene are KGHDR and SFDVKD.

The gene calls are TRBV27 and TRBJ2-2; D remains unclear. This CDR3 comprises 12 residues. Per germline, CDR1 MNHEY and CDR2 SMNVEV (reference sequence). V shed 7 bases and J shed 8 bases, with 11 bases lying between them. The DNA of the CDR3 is TGTGCCAGCACCCCCCCTCCGGGGGAGCTGTTTTTT. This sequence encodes CASTPPPGELFF.

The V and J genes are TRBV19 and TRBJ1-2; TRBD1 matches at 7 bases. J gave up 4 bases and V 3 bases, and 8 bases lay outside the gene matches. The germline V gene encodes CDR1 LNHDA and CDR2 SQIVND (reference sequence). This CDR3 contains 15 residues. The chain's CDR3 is CASSIRTGHSYGYTF. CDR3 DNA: TGTGCCAGTAGTATCCGGACAGGTCACAGCTATGGCTACACCTTC.

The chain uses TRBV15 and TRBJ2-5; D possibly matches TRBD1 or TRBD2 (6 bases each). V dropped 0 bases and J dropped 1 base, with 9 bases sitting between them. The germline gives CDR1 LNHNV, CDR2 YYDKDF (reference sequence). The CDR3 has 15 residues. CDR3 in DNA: TGTGCCACCAGCAGAGATAGGGGGGTCCAAGAGACCCAGTACTTC. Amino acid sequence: CATSRDRGVQETQYF.

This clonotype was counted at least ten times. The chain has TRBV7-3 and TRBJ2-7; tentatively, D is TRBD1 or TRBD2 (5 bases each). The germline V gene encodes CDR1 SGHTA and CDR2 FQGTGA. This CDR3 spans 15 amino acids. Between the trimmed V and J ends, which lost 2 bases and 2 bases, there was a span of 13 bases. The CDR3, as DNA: TGTGCCAGCAGCTTACGGCCGGGACCAGCCTACGAGCAGTACTTC. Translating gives CASSLRPGPAYEQYF.

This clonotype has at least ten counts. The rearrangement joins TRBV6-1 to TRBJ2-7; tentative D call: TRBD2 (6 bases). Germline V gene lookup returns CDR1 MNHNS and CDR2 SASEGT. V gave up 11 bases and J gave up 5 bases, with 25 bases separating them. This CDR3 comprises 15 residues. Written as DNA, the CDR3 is TGTGCCGGGTCCCTCGGGCGGGACGACGGGGACGAGCAGTACTTC. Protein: CAGSLGRDDGDEQYF.

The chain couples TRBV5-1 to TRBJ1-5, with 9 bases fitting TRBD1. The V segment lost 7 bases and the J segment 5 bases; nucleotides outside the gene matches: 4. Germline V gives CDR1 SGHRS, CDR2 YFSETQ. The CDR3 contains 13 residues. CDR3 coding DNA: TGCGCCAGCCGTGGACAGGGGTATCAGCCCCAGCATTTT. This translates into CASRGQGYQPQHF.

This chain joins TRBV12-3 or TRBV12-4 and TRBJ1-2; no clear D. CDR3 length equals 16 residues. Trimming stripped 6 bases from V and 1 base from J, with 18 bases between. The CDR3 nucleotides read TGTGCCAGCAGCCTGGCGTTGGTGGGCGTTAACTATGGCTACACCTTC. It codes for CASSLALVGVNYGYTF.

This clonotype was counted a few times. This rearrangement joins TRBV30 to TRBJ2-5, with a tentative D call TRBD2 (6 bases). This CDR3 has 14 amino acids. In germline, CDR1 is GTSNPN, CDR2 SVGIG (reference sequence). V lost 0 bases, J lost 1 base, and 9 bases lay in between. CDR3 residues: CAWSVVAVQETQYF. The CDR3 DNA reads TGTGCCTGGAGTGTAGTAGCGGTCCAAGAGACCCAGTACTTC. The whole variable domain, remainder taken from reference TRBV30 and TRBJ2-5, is SQTIHQWPATLVQPVGSPLSLECTVEGTSNPNLYWYRQAAGRGLQLLFYSVGIGQISSEVPQNLSASRPQDRQFILSSKKLLLSDSGFYLCAWSVVAVQETQYFGPGTRLLVL.

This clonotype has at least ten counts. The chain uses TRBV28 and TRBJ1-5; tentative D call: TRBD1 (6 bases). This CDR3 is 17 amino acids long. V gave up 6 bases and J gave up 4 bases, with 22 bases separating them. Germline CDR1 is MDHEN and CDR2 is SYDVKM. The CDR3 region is CASSAEGGITPNQPQHF. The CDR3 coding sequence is TGTGCCAGCAGCGCCGAAGGGGGTATCACCCCGAATCAGCCCCAGCATTTT.

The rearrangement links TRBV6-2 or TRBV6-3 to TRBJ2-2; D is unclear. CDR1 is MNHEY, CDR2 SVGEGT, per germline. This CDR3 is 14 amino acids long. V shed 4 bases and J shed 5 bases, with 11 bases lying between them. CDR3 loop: CASSFRTSTGELFF. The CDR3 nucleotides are TGTGCCAGCAGTTTTCGGACGTCGACCGGGGAGCTGTTTTTT.